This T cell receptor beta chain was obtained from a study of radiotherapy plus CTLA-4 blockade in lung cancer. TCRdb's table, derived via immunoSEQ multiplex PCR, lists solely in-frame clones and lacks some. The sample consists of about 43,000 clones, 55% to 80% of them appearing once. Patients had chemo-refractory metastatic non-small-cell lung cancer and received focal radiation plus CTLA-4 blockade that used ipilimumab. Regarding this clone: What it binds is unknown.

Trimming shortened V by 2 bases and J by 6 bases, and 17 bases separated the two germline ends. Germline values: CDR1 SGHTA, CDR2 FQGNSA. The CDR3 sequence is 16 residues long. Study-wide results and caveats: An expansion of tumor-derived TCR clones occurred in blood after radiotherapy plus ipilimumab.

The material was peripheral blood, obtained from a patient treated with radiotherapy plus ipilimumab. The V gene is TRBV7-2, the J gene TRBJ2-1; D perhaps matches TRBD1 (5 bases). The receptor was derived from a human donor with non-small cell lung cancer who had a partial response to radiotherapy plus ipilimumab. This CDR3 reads CASSLYPRLRGNEQFF. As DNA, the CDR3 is TGTGCCAGCAGCTTATATCCGAGATTAAGGGGCAATGAGCAGTTCTTC.